This entry features one TCR beta chain sequence. The antigen is unknown. The data derive from a study of T cell responses to AZD1222 COVID-19 vaccine. General observations from the study: Repertoire sampling was restricted to post-peak T cell response timepoints. There were mostly white British donors and more females than males, and clonal diversity was possibly underestimated. After two AZD1222 doses, spike-specific TCR breadth and depth rose versus day 0.

Trimming pared 4 bases from V and 11 bases from J, leaving 25 bases between. CDR1 MNHEY and CDR2 SMNVEV come from the germline V gene (reference sequence). This CDR3 is 16 amino acids long. Only in-frame clones appear in the TCRdb table, and some are missing; sequencing was by immunoSEQ multiplex PCR. The sample holds around 130,000 clones, 91% seen once. The sample consisted of peripheral blood, taken 28 days after the second dose of the MenACWY control vaccine. This TCR was recovered from an adult who received the MenACWY meningococcal vaccine as a control. V is TRBV27 and J is TRBJ2-3, with D possibly TRBD2 on 6 matching bases. CDR3 sequence (DNA): TGTGCCAGCAGTTCGCGAGGGGCCGTCGGGGGTTCGGGGCAGTATTTT. This codes for CASSSRGAVGGSGQYF.